A single sample gave rise to the 6 T cell receptor beta chains below, sequenced in a study of T-cell reconstitution after alpha-beta-depleted transplantation in children. Using unique molecular identifiers, the investigators prepared the TCRbeta library. TCRdb reanalysed the PCR reads using MiXCR and keeps one entry per CDR3 protein. The sample yields about 470,000 distinct CDR3 sequences, roughly 43% seen once. The sample was PBMCs, taken before TCRalphabeta/CD19-depleted stem cell transplant. These receptors came from a girl under 10 years old with aplastic anemia, due to receive a stem cell transplant.

This chain links TRBV20-1 with TRBJ2-7; D possibly corresponds to TRBD2 (6 bases). From germline, CDR1 is DFQATT and CDR2 SNEGSKA (reference sequence). Trimming took off 6 bases at V and 3 bases at J, with 18 bases between the two ends. The CDR3 has 14 residues. The CDR3 nucleotides read TGCAGTGCCCCAAACCGGGACTCTAACTACGAGCAGTACTTC. Amino acids: CSAPNRDSNYEQYF.

V gene TRBV6-1 combines with J gene TRBJ2-7; 13 nucleotides line up with TRBD2. This CDR3 contains 18 residues. The junction had 12 bases not matched to a gene; V was cut back by 5 bases and J by 2 bases. The germline CDR1 and CDR2 sequences are MNHNS and SASEGT. The CDR3 nucleotides read TGTGCCAGCAGTCCGTCGGGGACTAGCGGGATCCCAGCCTACGAGCAGTACTTC. It is translated as CASSPSGTSGIPAYEQYF.

There are many counts of this clonotype. The chain employs TRBV20-1 and TRBJ2-3; 7 bases are shared with TRBD2. The length of the CDR3 is 15 residues. V dropped 0 bases and J dropped 4; count of bases not matched to a gene: 7. CDR1 and CDR2 (germline): DFQATT, SNEGSKA (reference sequence). CDR3 sequence reads: CSARDSGRSPDTQYF. CDR3 bases: TGCAGTGCTAGAGATTCCGGGAGGTCCCCAGATACGCAGTATTTT.

CDR3 protein: CSVAGGGIGELFF. CDR3 sequence (DNA): TGCAGCGTTGCCGGCGGGGGGATCGGGGAGCTGTTTTTT. The chain employs TRBV29-1 and TRBJ2-2; 8 bases match TRBD2. CDR1 SQVTM and CDR2 ANQGSEA come from the germline V gene. V shed 4 bases, J shed 7 bases, and the junction held 5 bases outside the gene matches. CDR3 length: 13 residues.

This clonotype turned up a few times. The chain links TRBV5-6 to TRBJ2-1; 9 nucleotides line up with TRBD2. CDR1 and CDR2 (germline): SGHDT, YYEEEE. J lost 9 bases, V lost 0 bases, and 4 bases had no gene match. The CDR3 is 14 amino acids. The CDR3, as DNA: TGTGCCAGCAGCTTGGTAATAGCGGGAGTTGAGCAGTTCTTC. As protein: CASSLVIAGVEQFF.

This clonotype turned up a few times. This rearrangement joins TRBV9 to TRBJ2-3; TRBD2 agrees at 9 bases. This CDR3 has 14 amino acids. Germline V lookup: CDR1 SGDLS, CDR2 YYNGEE. J was trimmed by 8 bases and V by 4 bases; bases with no gene match: 8. The chain's CDR3 is CASSLRTSAGTQYF. The CDR3 region has the DNA TGTGCCAGCAGCCTCCGGACTAGCGCGGGTACGCAGTATTTT.